These 2 T cell receptor beta chains share one sample of origin, sequenced in a study of radiotherapy plus CTLA-4 blockade in lung cancer. TCRdb's copy holds only in-frame clones and misses some; the assay was immunoSEQ multiplex PCR. The table records about 59,000 clones, 70% to 80% of them present only once. The sample here was peripheral blood, taken from a patient treated with radiotherapy plus ipilimumab. All receptors come from a human donor with non-small cell lung cancer who had a complete response to radiotherapy plus ipilimumab.

This clone was detected once. The chain combines TRBV11-1 with TRBJ2-1, with D tentatively TRBD1 (5 bases). Germline lookup yields CDR1 SGHAT and CDR2 FQDESV (reference sequence). The CDR3 length is 16 residues. Trimming removed 4 bases from V and 4 bases from J, with 17 bases in between. The CDR3 DNA sequence: TGTGCCAGCAGCTCTGTGGTACAGGTAGGTTACAATGAGCAGTTCTTC. Protein: CASSSVVQVGYNEQFF.

The chain has TRBV7-2 and TRBJ1-2, with D hard to call. Germline loops: CDR1 SGHTA, CDR2 FQGNSA. CDR3 size: 14 residues. Trimming took off 1 base at V and 1 base at J, with 7 bases between the two ends. CDR3 loop: CASSLVKLNYGYTF. In DNA form, the CDR3 reads TGTGCCAGCAGCTTAGTTAAGCTTAACTATGGCTACACCTTC.